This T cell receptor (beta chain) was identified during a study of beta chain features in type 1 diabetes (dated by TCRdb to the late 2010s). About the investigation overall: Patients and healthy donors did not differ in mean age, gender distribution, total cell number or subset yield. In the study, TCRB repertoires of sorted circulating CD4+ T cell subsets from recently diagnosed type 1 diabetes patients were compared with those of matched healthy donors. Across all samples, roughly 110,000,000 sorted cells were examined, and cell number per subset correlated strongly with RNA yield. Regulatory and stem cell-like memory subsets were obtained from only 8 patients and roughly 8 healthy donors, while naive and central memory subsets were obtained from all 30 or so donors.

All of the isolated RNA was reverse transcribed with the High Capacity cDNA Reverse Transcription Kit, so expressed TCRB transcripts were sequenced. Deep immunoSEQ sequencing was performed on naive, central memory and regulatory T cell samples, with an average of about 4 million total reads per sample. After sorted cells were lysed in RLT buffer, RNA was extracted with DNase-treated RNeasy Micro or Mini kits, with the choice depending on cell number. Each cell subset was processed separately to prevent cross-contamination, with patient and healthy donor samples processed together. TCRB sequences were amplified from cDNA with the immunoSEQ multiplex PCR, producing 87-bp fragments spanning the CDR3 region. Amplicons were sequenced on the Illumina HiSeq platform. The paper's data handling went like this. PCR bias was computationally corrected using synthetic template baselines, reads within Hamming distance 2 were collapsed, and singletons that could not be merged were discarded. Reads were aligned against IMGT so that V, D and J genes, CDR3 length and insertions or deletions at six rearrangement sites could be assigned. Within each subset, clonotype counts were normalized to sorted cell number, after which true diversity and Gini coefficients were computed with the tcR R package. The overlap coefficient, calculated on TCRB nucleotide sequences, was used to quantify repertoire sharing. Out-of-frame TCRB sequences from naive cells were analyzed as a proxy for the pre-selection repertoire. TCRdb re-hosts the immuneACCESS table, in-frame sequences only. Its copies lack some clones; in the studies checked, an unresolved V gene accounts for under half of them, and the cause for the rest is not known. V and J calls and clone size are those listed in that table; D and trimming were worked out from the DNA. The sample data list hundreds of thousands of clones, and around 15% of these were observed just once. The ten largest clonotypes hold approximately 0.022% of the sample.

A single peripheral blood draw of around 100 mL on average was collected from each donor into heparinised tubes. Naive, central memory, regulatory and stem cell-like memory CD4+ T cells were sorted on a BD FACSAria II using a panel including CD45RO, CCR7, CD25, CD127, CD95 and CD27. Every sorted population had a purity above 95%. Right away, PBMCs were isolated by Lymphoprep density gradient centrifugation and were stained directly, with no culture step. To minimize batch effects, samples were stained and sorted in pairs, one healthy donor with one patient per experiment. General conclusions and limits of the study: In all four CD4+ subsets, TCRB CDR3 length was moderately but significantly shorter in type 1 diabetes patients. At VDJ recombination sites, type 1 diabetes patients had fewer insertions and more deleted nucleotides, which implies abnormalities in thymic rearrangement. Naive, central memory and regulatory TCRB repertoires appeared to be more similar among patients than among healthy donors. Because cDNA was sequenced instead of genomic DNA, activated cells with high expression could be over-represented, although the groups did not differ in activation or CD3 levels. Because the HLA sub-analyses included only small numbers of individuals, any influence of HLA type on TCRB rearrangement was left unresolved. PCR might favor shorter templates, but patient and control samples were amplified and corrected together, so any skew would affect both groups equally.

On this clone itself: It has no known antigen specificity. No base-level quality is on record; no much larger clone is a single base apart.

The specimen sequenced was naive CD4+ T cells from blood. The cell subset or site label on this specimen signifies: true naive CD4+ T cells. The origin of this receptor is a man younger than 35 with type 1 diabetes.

At the DNA level, the sequence is TGTGCCAGTAGCCTCATCACACAGGGGGCGAGTTACAATGAGCAGTTCTTC. The resulting protein is CASSLITQGASYNEQFF. The sequence links TRBV19 to TRBJ2-1; TRBD1 fits 9 bases in the junction. For CDR1 and CDR2, the germline V gene (reference sequence) lists LNHDA and SQIVND. The CDR3 measures 17 amino acids from cysteine to phenylalanine. Of all the DNA, just the CDR3 is kept, 51 bases in frame from base 1. Here V drops 6 bases and J drops 4 bases, and the junction holds 13 bases not matched to any gene. When the CDR3 is completed using the reference TRBV19 and TRBJ2-1 genes on either side, the full variable domain is DGGITQSPKYLFRKEGQNVTLSCEQNLNHDAMYWYRQDPGQGLRLIYYSQIVNDFQKGDIAEGYSVSREKKESFPLTVTSAQKNPTAFYLCASSLITQGASYNEQFFGPGTRLTVL.